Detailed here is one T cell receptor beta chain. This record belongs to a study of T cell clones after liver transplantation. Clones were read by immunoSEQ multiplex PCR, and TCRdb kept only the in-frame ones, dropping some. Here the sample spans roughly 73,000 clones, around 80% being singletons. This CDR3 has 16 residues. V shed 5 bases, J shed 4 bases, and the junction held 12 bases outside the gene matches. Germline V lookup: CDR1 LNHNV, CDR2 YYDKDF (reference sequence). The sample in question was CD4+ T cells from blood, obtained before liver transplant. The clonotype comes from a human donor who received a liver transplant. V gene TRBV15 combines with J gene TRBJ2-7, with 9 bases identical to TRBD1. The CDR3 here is CATSPGQGKLGYEQYF. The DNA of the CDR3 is TGTGCCACCAGCCCAGGACAGGGGAAGCTCGGTTACGAGCAGTACTTC.